The 11 T cell receptor beta chains below all came from one sample that was sequenced in a study of blood T cell repertoires in COVID-19. Only in-frame clones appear in the TCRdb table, and some are missing; sequencing was by immunoSEQ multiplex PCR. Of some 150,000 clones listed, around 83% are singletons. The specimen sequenced was PBMCs or T cells enriched from blood (not recorded which). All receptors come from a woman in her forties or fifties who had been exposed to COVID-19.

The V gene is TRBV15, the J gene TRBJ2-7, with 7 bases fitting TRBD2. Germline CDR1 is LNHNV and CDR2 is YYDKDF (reference sequence). The ends lost 2 bases at V and 5 bases at J; junction bases unmatched: 6. The CDR3 consists of 14 residues. CDR3 sequence: CATSRWGGIDEQYF. CDR3 bases: TGTGCCACCAGCAGATGGGGGGGAATCGACGAGCAGTACTTC.

V gene TRBV6-1 combines with J gene TRBJ1-2, with TRBD1 as a possible D gene (5 bases). The germline CDR1 and CDR2 sequences are MNHNS and SASEGT. The CDR3 runs 13 residues. Trimming shortened V by 3 bases and J by 8 bases, and 13 bases separated the two germline ends. This CDR3 is CASSDAGLRGYTF. CDR3 DNA sequence: TGTGCCAGCAGTGATGCAGGGCTTCGGGGCTACACCTTC.

The chain combines TRBV10-1 with TRBJ1-1; 7 bases match TRBD1. The ends lost 8 bases at V and 7 bases at J; junction bases unmatched: 10. Germline V gives CDR1 WNHNN, CDR2 SYGVQD (reference sequence). CDR3 size: 13 residues. For the CDR3, the DNA is TGCGCCAGCCGGCAGAGACAGGGCAGTGAAGCTTTCTTT. This codes for CASRQRQGSEAFF.

J is TRBJ2-7 and V is TRBV5-4, with TRBD1 matching over 10 bases. J gave up 3 bases and V 3 bases, and 3 bases lay outside the gene matches. Germline values: CDR1 SGHNT, CDR2 YYREEE (reference sequence). There are 14 residues in the CDR3. Here the CDR3 reads CASSSRDRGYEQYF. The CDR3 DNA reads TGTGCCAGCAGCTCCCGGGACAGGGGCTACGAGCAGTACTTC.

This clone was observed once. V is TRBV18 and J is TRBJ1-3; 7 bases map to TRBD1. The CDR3 runs to 17 residues. Germline CDR1 and CDR2: KGHSH and LQKENI. The junction had 8 bases not matched to a gene; V was cut back by 3 bases and J by 0 bases. The CDR3, as DNA: TGTGCCAGCTCACCCTTACGACAGGGCAGCTCTGGAAACACCATATATTTT. It translates to CASSPLRQGSSGNTIYF.

The rearrangement uses TRBV6-5 and TRBJ2-3; 7 bases are shared with TRBD1. Trimming removed 8 bases from V and 4 bases from J; junction bases left unmatched: 12. Germline V gene data show CDR1 as MNHEY and CDR2 as SVGAGI. This CDR3 is built from 15 residues. CDR3 sequence (DNA): TGTGCCAGCCAGAAAAGACAGGGTAGCCCAGATACGCAGTATTTT. Encoded protein: CASQKRQGSPDTQYF.

This clone has a handful of counts. The chain joins TRBV5-1 to TRBJ2-7; 11 bases are shared with TRBD2. Unmatched junction bases numbered 18, after V lost 5 bases and J lost 2 bases. Germline V gene data show CDR1 as SGHRS and CDR2 as YFSETQ. This CDR3 contains 19 residues. CDR3 region: CASSLRQVRTSGLPYEQYF. For the CDR3, the DNA is TGCGCCAGCAGTTTACGACAGGTCAGGACTAGCGGGCTCCCCTACGAGCAGTACTTC.

The table lists this clone with a count of one. The rearrangement uses TRBV3-1 (or the pseudogene TRBV3-2) and TRBJ2-1; 12 nucleotides line up with TRBD2. Germline lookup yields CDR1 LGHDT and CDR2 YNNKEL (reference sequence). With V trimmed by 5 bases and J by 0 bases, 17 bases remained unmatched. The CDR3 consists of 21 residues. The CDR3 DNA reads as TGTGCCAGCAGCGAGATACTAGCGGGAGGCCGGCTGTCGGGCTCCTACAATGAGCAGTTCTTC. Translation: CASSEILAGGRLSGSYNEQFF.

CDR3 DNA: TGTGCCAGCAGCTTAGGCGGGCTTGGAACTAATGAAAAACTGTTTTTT. Amino acid sequence: CASSLGGLGTNEKLFF. J is TRBJ1-4 and V is TRBV7-9; D unresolved. Germline CDR1 and CDR2: SEHNR and FQNEAQ (reference sequence). The length of the CDR3 is 16 residues. Trimming removed 1 base from V and 1 base from J, with 10 bases in between.

The J gene is TRBJ1-5, the V gene TRBV15; 10 bases are a match to TRBD1. V lost 7 bases to trimming and J lost 0 bases; unmatched junction nucleotides: 6. The CDR3 consists of 16 residues. Looked up from germline, CDR1 is LNHNV and CDR2 is YYDKDF (reference sequence). Here the CDR3 DNA reads TGTGCCACCAAGGGACAGGGGTTGTATAGCAATCAGCCCCAGCATTTT. Amino acids: CATKGQGLYSNQPQHF.

CDR3 residues: CASSPLPPDRPQHF. The CDR3 nucleotides are TGTGCCAGCAGCCCCCTTCCCCCGGACAGGCCCCAGCATTTT. J is TRBJ1-5 and V is TRBV6-5; D is possibly TRBD1 (6 bases). The V end was cut by 6 bases, the J end by 9 bases, with 18 bases between. The CDR3 is 14 amino acids. Germline-derived CDR1 and CDR2 are MNHEY and SVGAGI.